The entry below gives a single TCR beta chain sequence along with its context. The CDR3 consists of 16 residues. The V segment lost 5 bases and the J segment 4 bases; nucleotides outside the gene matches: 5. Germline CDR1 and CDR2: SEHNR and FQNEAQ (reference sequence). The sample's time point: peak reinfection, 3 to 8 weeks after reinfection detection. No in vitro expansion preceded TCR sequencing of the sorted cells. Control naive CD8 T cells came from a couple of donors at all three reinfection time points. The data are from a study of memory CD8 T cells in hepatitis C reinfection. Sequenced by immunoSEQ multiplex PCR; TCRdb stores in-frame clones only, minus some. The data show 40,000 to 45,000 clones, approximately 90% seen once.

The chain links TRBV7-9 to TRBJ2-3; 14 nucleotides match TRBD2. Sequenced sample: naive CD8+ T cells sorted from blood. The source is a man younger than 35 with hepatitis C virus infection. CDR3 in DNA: TGTGCCAGCAGCCTGACTAGCGGGGGGGCAGCAGATACGCAGTATTTT. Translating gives CASSLTSGGAADTQYF.